Listed below are T cell receptor beta chains from one sample, sequenced in a study of blood T cell repertoires in COVID-19. The protocol was immunoSEQ multiplex PCR, while the TCRdb copy is restricted to in-frame clones and leaves out a portion. There are about 210,000 clones in the sample; roughly 88% occur only once, and around 1.6% lies in the top ten. Material: peripheral blood. The receptors come from a man aged 18 to 30 with active or convalescent COVID-19. Each CDR3 is given with its conserved first and last residue. The D gene is left open where the match is weak. Where a row states a size, it is once, few, many or the class of an expanded clone; other rows omit it.

clone_size: -; v_call: TRBV7-2; d_call: -; j_call: TRBJ2-5; cdr3_nt: TGTGCCACCAGCCGGGGAGCGGGAGAGACCCAGTACTTC; cdr3_aa: CATSRGAGETQYF
clone_size: -; v_call: TRBV4-1; d_call: TRBD1; j_call: TRBJ2-7; cdr3_nt: TGCGCCAGCAGCCAGGTACCGGGACAGACATACGAGCAGTACTTC; cdr3_aa: CASSQVPGQTYEQYF
clone_size: once; v_call: TRBV4-3; d_call: TRBD1; j_call: TRBJ1-4; cdr3_nt: TGCGCCAGCAGCCGAGACTACGGGACAGGGGGTGAAAAACTGTTTTTT; cdr3_aa: CASSRDYGTGGEKLFF
clone_size: once; v_call: TRBV7-3; d_call: TRBD2; j_call: TRBJ2-7; cdr3_nt: TGTGCCAGCAGCCTTCCACCGGGACTAGATAACGAGCAGTACTTC; cdr3_aa: CASSLPPGLDNEQYF
clone_size: -; v_call: TRBV15; d_call: -; j_call: TRBJ2-7; cdr3_nt: TGTGCCACCAGCATTCTAGTTGGATCCTACGAGCAGTACTTC; cdr3_aa: CATSILVGSYEQYF
clone_size: once; v_call: TRBV5-4; d_call: -; j_call: TRBJ2-2; cdr3_nt: TGTGCCAGCACGTCCACCGGGGAGCTGTTTTTT; cdr3_aa: CASTSTGELFF
clone_size: -; v_call: TRBV28; d_call: -; j_call: TRBJ1-3; cdr3_nt: TGTGCCAGCAGTTTGTTTGGGAGCTCTGGAAACACCATATATTTT; cdr3_aa: CASSLFGSSGNTIYF
clone_size: -; v_call: TRBV5-4; d_call: -; j_call: TRBJ2-5; cdr3_nt: TGTGCCAGCAGCTTGGCCTCCAAGGCAGGAGAGACCCAGTACTTC; cdr3_aa: CASSLASKAGETQYF
clone_size: once; v_call: TRBV19; d_call: TRBD2; j_call: TRBJ2-7; cdr3_nt: TGTGCCAGTAGTGGCGTAGCGGGAGAAATCACCTACGAGCAGTACTTC; cdr3_aa: CASSGVAGEITYEQYF
clone_size: -; v_call: TRBV9; d_call: -; j_call: TRBJ1-1; cdr3_nt: TGTGCCAGCAGCCCCACGGGTACCGGCACTGAAGCTTTCTTT; cdr3_aa: CASSPTGTGTEAFF
clone_size: once; v_call: TRBV5-1; d_call: TRBD1; j_call: TRBJ2-5; cdr3_nt: TGCGCCAGCACAGGGGGCAGAGAGACCCAGTACTTC; cdr3_aa: CASTGGRETQYF
clone_size: -; v_call: TRBV27; d_call: -; j_call: TRBJ1-5; cdr3_nt: TGTGCCAGCAGCCAAAGGACAGATTATAGCAATCAGCCCCAGCATTTT; cdr3_aa: CASSQRTDYSNQPQHF
clone_size: -; v_call: TRBV18; d_call: -; j_call: TRBJ1-1; cdr3_nt: TGTGCCAGTGGCCCCAGGCAGGGGTTTTTTATGAACACTGAAGCTTTCTTT; cdr3_aa: CASGPRQGFFMNTEAFF
clone_size: -; v_call: TRBV19; d_call: TRBD2; j_call: TRBJ2-3; cdr3_nt: TGTGCCAGTAGTATAGGGCTAGCGGGAGATACGCAGTATTTT; cdr3_aa: CASSIGLAGDTQYF
clone_size: -; v_call: TRBV5-6; d_call: TRBD2; j_call: TRBJ2-3; cdr3_nt: TGTGCCAGCAGCCGGGGACTAGCGGGCACAGATACGCAGTATTTT; cdr3_aa: CASSRGLAGTDTQYF
clone_size: -; v_call: TRBV7-2; d_call: TRBD1; j_call: TRBJ2-7; cdr3_nt: TGTGCCAGCAGCTTAGCGAGGACAGGGGTGGCCGAGCAGTACTTC; cdr3_aa: CASSLARTGVAEQYF
clone_size: -; v_call: TRBV7-9; d_call: TRBD1; j_call: TRBJ2-7; cdr3_nt: TGTGCCAGCAGTACAGGGGACTACGAGCAGTACTTC; cdr3_aa: CASSTGDYEQYF
clone_size: -; v_call: TRBV27; d_call: -; j_call: TRBJ2-3; cdr3_nt: TGTGCCAGCATCTTGACGGTGGGGGACTATACGCAGTATTTT; cdr3_aa: CASILTVGDYTQYF
clone_size: -; v_call: TRBV29-1; d_call: -; j_call: TRBJ2-7; cdr3_nt: TGCAGCGTTGAAGGCGGGGCAGGAACCCCAGGGAGGTACTTC; cdr3_aa: CSVEGGAGTPGRYF
clone_size: -; v_call: TRBV27; d_call: TRBD1; j_call: TRBJ1-1; cdr3_nt: TGTGCCAGCAGTTTGTTCCAGGGGGATGAAGCTTTCTTT; cdr3_aa: CASSLFQGDEAFF
clone_size: -; v_call: TRBV4-3; d_call: TRBD2; j_call: TRBJ2-7; cdr3_nt: TGCGCCAGCAGCCAAGAAAGGCCGGGACTAGTCATCTACGAGCAGTACTTC; cdr3_aa: CASSQERPGLVIYEQYF
clone_size: -; v_call: TRBV3-1/TRBV3-2; d_call: -; j_call: TRBJ1-1; cdr3_nt: TGTGCCAGCAGCCCCACCTCAGAGAACACTGAAGCTTTCTTT; cdr3_aa: CASSPTSENTEAFF
clone_size: -; v_call: TRBV19; d_call: -; j_call: TRBJ2-5; cdr3_nt: TGTGCCAGTAGTCTCCTTTCTACAGGTCAAGAGACCCAGTACTTC; cdr3_aa: CASSLLSTGQETQYF
clone_size: -; v_call: TRBV13; d_call: TRBD2; j_call: TRBJ2-7; cdr3_nt: TGTGCCAGCAGCTTATTAAGCGGGAGTGACGAGCAGTACTTC; cdr3_aa: CASSLLSGSDEQYF
clone_size: -; v_call: TRBV4-3; d_call: -; j_call: TRBJ1-6; cdr3_nt: TGCGCCAGCAGCCAAGATGGGGGGTCCCGCTCACCCCTCCACTTT; cdr3_aa: CASSQDGGSRSPLHF
clone_size: -; v_call: TRBV9; d_call: -; j_call: TRBJ1-4; cdr3_nt: TGTGCCAGCAGCCGGGTGCAGAGTAGTGAAAAACTGTTTTTT; cdr3_aa: CASSRVQSSEKLFF
clone_size: -; v_call: TRBV11-2; d_call: -; j_call: TRBJ2-7; cdr3_nt: TGTGCCAGCAGCCCATTGCGGCCAGGGGTGTACGAGCAGTACTTC; cdr3_aa: CASSPLRPGVYEQYF
clone_size: -; v_call: TRBV9; d_call: -; j_call: TRBJ2-7; cdr3_nt: TGTGCCAGCAGCGTAGGACCGGAGGAATCTGAGCAGTACTTC; cdr3_aa: CASSVGPEESEQYF
clone_size: -; v_call: TRBV5-1; d_call: -; j_call: TRBJ1-1; cdr3_nt: TGCGCCAGCAGCTCCCAGGGGTACACTGAAGCTTTCTTT; cdr3_aa: CASSSQGYTEAFF
clone_size: -; v_call: TRBV12-3/TRBV12-4; d_call: -; j_call: TRBJ1-3; cdr3_nt: TGTGCCAGCAGCTCTCGTGTTGGAAACACCATATATTTT; cdr3_aa: CASSSRVGNTIYF
clone_size: -; v_call: TRBV5-1; d_call: -; j_call: TRBJ2-1; cdr3_nt: TGCGCCAGCAGCCTCCCGACTAGAAACAATGAGCAGTTCTTC; cdr3_aa: CASSLPTRNNEQFF
clone_size: -; v_call: TRBV12-3/TRBV12-4; d_call: -; j_call: TRBJ1-4; cdr3_nt: TGTGCCAGCAGTTTACGTGAAAAACTGTTTTTT; cdr3_aa: CASSLREKLFF
clone_size: -; v_call: TRBV10-3; d_call: TRBD1; j_call: TRBJ1-2; cdr3_nt: TGTGCCATCAGTGGAGGGGACAGGCATAACTATGGCTACACCTTC; cdr3_aa: CAISGGDRHNYGYTF
clone_size: -; v_call: TRBV3-1/TRBV3-2; d_call: TRBD1; j_call: TRBJ1-1; cdr3_nt: TGTGCCAGCAGCCAAGATCTGGGGACAGGGAAGGAAGCTTTCTTT; cdr3_aa: CASSQDLGTGKEAFF
clone_size: -; v_call: TRBV19; d_call: -; j_call: TRBJ1-5; cdr3_nt: TGTGCCAGTCGGGTGTATAGCAATCAGCCCCAGCATTTT; cdr3_aa: CASRVYSNQPQHF
clone_size: -; v_call: TRBV5-4; d_call: -; j_call: TRBJ2-2; cdr3_nt: TGTGCCAGCAGCCCAAAGAACACCGGGGAGCTGTTTTTT; cdr3_aa: CASSPKNTGELFF
clone_size: once; v_call: TRBV25-1; d_call: -; j_call: TRBJ2-7; cdr3_nt: TGTGCCAGCAGTGAGCCTTCTAGGGGCGACGAGCAGTACTTC; cdr3_aa: CASSEPSRGDEQYF
clone_size: -; v_call: TRBV3-1/TRBV3-2; d_call: -; j_call: TRBJ1-5; cdr3_nt: TGTGCCAGCAGCCAAGTATTTGGGGCCAATCAGCCCCAGCATTTT; cdr3_aa: CASSQVFGANQPQHF
clone_size: -; v_call: TRBV27; d_call: -; j_call: TRBJ2-1; cdr3_nt: TGTGCCAGCAGTTACCGGGAGTTCTACAATGAGCAGTTCTTC; cdr3_aa: CASSYREFYNEQFF
clone_size: -; v_call: TRBV28; d_call: TRBD1; j_call: TRBJ1-2; cdr3_nt: TGTGCCAGCAGTTTATGGGGACAGGATGGAGCTAACTATGGCTACACCTTC; cdr3_aa: CASSLWGQDGANYGYTF
clone_size: -; v_call: TRBV7-2; d_call: TRBD2; j_call: TRBJ2-1; cdr3_nt: TGTGCCAGCAGCTTAGCCGGGACTAGCGGGAGGGCCAATGAGCAGTTCTTC; cdr3_aa: CASSLAGTSGRANEQFF
clone_size: -; v_call: TRBV5-1; d_call: TRBD2; j_call: TRBJ2-2; cdr3_nt: TGCGCCAGCAGCTCCAAGGGACTAGCGGGAGGGTACGCGAACACCGGGGAGCTGTTTTTT; cdr3_aa: CASSSKGLAGGYANTGELFF
clone_size: -; v_call: TRBV24-1; d_call: -; j_call: TRBJ2-1; cdr3_nt: TGTGCCACCAGTGATGGGGAGGATGAGCAGTTCTTC; cdr3_aa: CATSDGEDEQFF
clone_size: -; v_call: TRBV10-1; d_call: TRBD1; j_call: TRBJ1-2; cdr3_nt: TGCGCCAGCAGTCCGGACAGGGTGGCTGGCTACACCTTC; cdr3_aa: CASSPDRVAGYTF
clone_size: -; v_call: TRBV6-5; d_call: -; j_call: TRBJ2-5; cdr3_nt: TGTGCCAGCAGTTACGGGGCAGGGCTGGAGACCCAGTACTTC; cdr3_aa: CASSYGAGLETQYF
clone_size: -; v_call: TRBV6-5; d_call: TRBD1; j_call: TRBJ2-7; cdr3_nt: TGTGCCAGCAGCCGACAGGGGACCGCCGGCGAGCAGTACTTC; cdr3_aa: CASSRQGTAGEQYF
clone_size: -; v_call: TRBV29-1; d_call: TRBD2; j_call: TRBJ2-2; cdr3_nt: TGCAGCGTGCACACGACTAGCAGCACCGGGGAGCTGTTTTTT; cdr3_aa: CSVHTTSSTGELFF
clone_size: -; v_call: TRBV30; d_call: TRBD2; j_call: TRBJ2-7; cdr3_nt: TGTGCCTGGTCCCGCCCGGGGGGTCCTCAGTACTTC; cdr3_aa: CAWSRPGGPQYF
clone_size: -; v_call: TRBV10-3; d_call: TRBD1; j_call: TRBJ1-3; cdr3_nt: TGTGCCATCAGGGAGGCAGGGGGCGATGGAAACACCATATATTTT; cdr3_aa: CAIREAGGDGNTIYF
clone_size: -; v_call: TRBV2; d_call: TRBD2; j_call: TRBJ2-1; cdr3_nt: TGTGCCAGGGGAGTAGCGGGAGGAGGCAATGAGCAGTTCTTC; cdr3_aa: CARGVAGGGNEQFF
clone_size: -; v_call: TRBV29-1; d_call: TRBD2; j_call: TRBJ2-1; cdr3_nt: TGCAGCGTTGAGGGGACTAGCTTTTCCTACAATGAGCAGTTCTTC; cdr3_aa: CSVEGTSFSYNEQFF
clone_size: -; v_call: TRBV1; d_call: -; j_call: TRBJ2-3; cdr3_nt: TGCACCAGCAGCCCCGACGAACTAGCGGACCGGGCAGATACGCAGTATTTT; cdr3_aa: CTSSPDELADRADTQYF
clone_size: -; v_call: TRBV27; d_call: -; j_call: TRBJ1-2; cdr3_nt: TGTGCCAGCAGTAGGGGGGGTGGTAACTATGGCTACACCTTC; cdr3_aa: CASSRGGGNYGYTF
clone_size: -; v_call: TRBV6-2/TRBV6-3; d_call: TRBD1; j_call: TRBJ2-7; cdr3_nt: TGTGCCAGCAGTTTCTGGACAGGGGGCCTCTCCTACGAGCAGTACTTC; cdr3_aa: CASSFWTGGLSYEQYF
clone_size: few; v_call: TRBV28; d_call: -; j_call: TRBJ1-2; cdr3_nt: TGTGCCAGCAGTACCTCTCTTGACAGGCATGGCTACACCTTC; cdr3_aa: CASSTSLDRHGYTF